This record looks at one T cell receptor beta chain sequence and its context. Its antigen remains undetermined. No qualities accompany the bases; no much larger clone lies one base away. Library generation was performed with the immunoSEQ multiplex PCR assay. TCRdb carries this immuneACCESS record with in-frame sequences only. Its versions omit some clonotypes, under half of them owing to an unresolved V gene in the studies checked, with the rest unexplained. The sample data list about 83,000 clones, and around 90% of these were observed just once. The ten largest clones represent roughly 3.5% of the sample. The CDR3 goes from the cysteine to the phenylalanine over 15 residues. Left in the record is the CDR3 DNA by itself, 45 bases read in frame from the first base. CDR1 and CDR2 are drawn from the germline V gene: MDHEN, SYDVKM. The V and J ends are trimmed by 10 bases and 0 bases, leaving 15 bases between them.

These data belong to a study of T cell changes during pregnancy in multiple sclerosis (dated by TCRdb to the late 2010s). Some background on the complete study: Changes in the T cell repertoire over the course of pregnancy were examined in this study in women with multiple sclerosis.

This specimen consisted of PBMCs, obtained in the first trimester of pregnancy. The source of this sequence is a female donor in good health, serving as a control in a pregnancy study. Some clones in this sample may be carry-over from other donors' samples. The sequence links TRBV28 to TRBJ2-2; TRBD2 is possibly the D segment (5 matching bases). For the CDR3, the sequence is CAIQPDSANTGELFF. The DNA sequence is TGTGCCATTCAACCGGACTCCGCGAACACCGGGGAGCTGTTTTTT.